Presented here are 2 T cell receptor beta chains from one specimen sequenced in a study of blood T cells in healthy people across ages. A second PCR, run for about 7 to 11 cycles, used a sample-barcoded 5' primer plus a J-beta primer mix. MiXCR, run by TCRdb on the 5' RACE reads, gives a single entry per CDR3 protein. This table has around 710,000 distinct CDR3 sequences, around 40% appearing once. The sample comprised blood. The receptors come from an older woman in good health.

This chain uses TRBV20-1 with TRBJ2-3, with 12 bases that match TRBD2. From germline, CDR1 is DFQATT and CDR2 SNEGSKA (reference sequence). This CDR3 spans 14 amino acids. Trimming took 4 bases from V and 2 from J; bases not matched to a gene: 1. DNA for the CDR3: TGCAGTGCTACTAGCGGGGGGGACACAGATACGCAGTATTTT. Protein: CSATSGGDTDTQYF.

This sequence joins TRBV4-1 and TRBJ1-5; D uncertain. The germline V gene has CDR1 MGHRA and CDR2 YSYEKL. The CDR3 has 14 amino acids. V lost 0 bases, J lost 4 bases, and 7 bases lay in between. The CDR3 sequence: CASSQDYGNQPQHF. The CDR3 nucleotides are TGCGCCAGCAGCCAAGATTACGGGAATCAGCCCCAGCATTTT.